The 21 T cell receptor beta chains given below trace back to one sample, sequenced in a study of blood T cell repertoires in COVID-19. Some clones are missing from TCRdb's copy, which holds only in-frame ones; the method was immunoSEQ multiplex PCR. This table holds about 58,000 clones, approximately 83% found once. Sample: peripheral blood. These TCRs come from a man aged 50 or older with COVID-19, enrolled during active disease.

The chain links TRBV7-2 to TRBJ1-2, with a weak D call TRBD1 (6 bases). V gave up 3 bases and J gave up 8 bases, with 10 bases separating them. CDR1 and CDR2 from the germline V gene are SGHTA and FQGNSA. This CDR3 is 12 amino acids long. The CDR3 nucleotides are TGTGCCAGCAGCTTCAGGGGCGACGGCTACACCTTC. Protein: CASSFRGDGYTF.

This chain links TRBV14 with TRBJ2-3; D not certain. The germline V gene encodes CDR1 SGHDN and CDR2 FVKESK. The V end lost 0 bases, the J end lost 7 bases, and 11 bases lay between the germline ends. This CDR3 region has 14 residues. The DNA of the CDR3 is TGTGCCAGCAGCCAAGATCTAAGCGTGCATACGCAGTATTTT. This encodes CASSQDLSVHTQYF.

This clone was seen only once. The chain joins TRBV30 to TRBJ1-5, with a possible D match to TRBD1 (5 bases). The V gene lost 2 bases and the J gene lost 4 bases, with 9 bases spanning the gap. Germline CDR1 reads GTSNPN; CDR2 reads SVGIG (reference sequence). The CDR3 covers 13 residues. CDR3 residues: CAWSTGENQPQHF. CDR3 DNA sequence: TGTGCCTGGAGTACAGGAGAGAATCAGCCCCAGCATTTT.

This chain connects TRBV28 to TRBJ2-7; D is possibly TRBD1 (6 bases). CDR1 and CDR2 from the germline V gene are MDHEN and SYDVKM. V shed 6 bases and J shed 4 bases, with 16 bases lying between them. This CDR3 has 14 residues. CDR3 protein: CASRPQGNFYEQYF. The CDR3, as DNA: TGTGCCAGCAGGCCGCAGGGGAACTTTTACGAGCAGTACTTC.

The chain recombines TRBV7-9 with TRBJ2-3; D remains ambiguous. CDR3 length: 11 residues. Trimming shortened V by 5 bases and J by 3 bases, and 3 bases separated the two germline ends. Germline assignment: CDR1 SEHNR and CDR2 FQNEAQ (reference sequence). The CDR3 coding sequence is TGTGCCAGCAGCCGGACAGATACGCAGTATTTT. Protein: CASSRTDTQYF.

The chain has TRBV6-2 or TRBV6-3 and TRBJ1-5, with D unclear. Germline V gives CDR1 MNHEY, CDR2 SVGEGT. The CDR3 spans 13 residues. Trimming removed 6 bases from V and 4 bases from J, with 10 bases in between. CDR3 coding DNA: TGTGCCAGCAGCCGTACTAGGAATCAGCCCCAGCATTTT. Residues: CASSRTRNQPQHF.

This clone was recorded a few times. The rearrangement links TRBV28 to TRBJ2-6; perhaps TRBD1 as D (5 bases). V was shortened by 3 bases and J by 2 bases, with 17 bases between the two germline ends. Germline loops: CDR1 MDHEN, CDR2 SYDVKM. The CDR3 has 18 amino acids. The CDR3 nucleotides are TGTGCCAGCAGTTTTCGGGCAGGGTTGGCTCCTGGGGCCAACGTCCTGACTTTC. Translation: CASSFRAGLAPGANVLTF.

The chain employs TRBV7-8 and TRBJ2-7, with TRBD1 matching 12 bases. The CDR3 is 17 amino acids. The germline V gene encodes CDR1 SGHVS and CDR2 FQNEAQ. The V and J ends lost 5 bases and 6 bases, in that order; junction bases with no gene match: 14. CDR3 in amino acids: CASSVGTGGIRHLEQYF. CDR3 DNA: TGTGCCAGCAGCGTTGGGACAGGGGGCATACGTCATCTCGAGCAGTACTTC.

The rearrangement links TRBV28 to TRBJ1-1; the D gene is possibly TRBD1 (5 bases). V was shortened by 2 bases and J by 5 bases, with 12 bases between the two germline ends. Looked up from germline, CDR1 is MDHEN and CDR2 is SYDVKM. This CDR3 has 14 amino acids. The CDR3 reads CASSLSQGGTEAFF. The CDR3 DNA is TGTGCCAGCAGTTTAAGTCAGGGAGGGACTGAAGCTTTCTTT.

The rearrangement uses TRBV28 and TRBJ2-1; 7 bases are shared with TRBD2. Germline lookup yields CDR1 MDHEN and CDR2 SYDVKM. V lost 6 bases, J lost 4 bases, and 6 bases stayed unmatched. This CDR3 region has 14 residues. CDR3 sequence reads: CASSPPSGYNEQFF. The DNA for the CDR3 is TGTGCCAGCAGCCCCCCTAGCGGTTACAATGAGCAGTTCTTC.

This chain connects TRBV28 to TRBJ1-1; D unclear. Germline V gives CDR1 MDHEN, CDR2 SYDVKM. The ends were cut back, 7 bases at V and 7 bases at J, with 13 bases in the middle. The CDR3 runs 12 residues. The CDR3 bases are TGTGCCAGCAAGGACGGGGTTAATGAAGCTTTCTTT. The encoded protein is CASKDGVNEAFF.

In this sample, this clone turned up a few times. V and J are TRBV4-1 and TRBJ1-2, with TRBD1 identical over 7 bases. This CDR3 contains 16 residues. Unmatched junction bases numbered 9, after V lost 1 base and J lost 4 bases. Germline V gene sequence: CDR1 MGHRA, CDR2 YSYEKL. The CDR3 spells CASSQGLQGPVYGYTF. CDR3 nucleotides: TGCGCCAGCAGCCAAGGACTACAGGGGCCAGTCTATGGCTACACCTTC.

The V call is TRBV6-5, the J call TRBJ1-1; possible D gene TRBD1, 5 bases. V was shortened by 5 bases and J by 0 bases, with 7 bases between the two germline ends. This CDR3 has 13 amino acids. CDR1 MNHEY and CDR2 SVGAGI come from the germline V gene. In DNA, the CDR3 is TGTGCCAGCAGTCGGGGGATGAACACTGAAGCTTTCTTT. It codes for CASSRGMNTEAFF.

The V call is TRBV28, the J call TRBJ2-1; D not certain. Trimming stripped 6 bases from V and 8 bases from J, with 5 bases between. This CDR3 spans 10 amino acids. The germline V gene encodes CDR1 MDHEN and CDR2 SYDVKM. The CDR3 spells CASRSDEQFF. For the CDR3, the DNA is TGTGCCAGCAGGTCCGATGAGCAGTTCTTC.

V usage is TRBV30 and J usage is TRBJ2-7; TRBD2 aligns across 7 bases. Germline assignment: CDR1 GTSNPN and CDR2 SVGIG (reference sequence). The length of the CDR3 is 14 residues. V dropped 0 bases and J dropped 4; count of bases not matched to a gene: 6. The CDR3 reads CAWSVPGGPYEQYF. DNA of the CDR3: TGTGCCTGGAGTGTACCGGGGGGACCTTACGAGCAGTACTTC. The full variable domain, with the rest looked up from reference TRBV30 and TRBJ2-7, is SQTIHQWPATLVQPVGSPLSLECTVEGTSNPNLYWYRQAAGRGLQLLFYSVGIGQISSEVPQNLSASRPQDRQFILSSKKLLLSDSGFYLCAWSVPGGPYEQYFGPGTRLTVT.

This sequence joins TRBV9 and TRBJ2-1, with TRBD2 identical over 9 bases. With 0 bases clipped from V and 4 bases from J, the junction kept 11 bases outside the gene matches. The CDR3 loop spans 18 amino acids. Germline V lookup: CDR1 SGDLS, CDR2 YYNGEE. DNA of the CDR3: TGTGCCAGCAGCGTAGCTCCCCCCGCGGGAGGGCTGTACAATGAGCAGTTCTTC. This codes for CASSVAPPAGGLYNEQFF. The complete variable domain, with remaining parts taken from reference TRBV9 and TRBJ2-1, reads DSGVTQTPKHLITATGQRVTLRCSPRSGDLSVYWYQQSLDQGLQFLIQYYNGEERAKGNILERFSAQQFPDLHSELNLSSLELGDSALYFCASSVAPPAGGLYNEQFFGPGTRLTVL.

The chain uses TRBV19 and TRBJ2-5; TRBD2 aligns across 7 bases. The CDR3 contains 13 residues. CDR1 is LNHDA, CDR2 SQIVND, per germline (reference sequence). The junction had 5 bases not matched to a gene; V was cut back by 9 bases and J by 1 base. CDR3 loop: CASGRTGQETQYF. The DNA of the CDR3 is TGTGCCAGCGGGAGGACGGGCCAAGAGACCCAGTACTTC.

CDR3 DNA: TGTGCCAGTACAGGGGCTGGGGGAGGAAAACTGTTTTTT. Translated: CASTGAGGGKLFF. The chain combines TRBV6-5 with TRBJ1-4; 7 bases fit TRBD1. The CDR3 covers 13 residues. Unmatched junction bases numbered 11, after V lost 9 bases and J lost 10 bases. Germline lookup yields CDR1 MNHEY and CDR2 SVGAGI.

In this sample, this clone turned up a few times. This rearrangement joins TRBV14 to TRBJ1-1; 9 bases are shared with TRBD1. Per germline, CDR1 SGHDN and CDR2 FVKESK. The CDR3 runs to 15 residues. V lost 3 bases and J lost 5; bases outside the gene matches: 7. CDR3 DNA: TGTGCCAGCAGCCACCGGACAGGGGCTTTTACTGAAGCTTTCTTT. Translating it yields CASSHRTGAFTEAFF.

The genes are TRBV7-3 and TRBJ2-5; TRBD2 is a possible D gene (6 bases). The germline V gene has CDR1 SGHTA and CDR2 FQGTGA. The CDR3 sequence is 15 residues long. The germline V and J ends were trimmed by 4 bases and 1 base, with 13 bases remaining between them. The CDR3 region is CASSSYGGIQETQYF. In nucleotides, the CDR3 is TGTGCCAGCAGCTCCTATGGGGGGATCCAAGAGACCCAGTACTTC.

This CDR3 reads CASTAGETQYF. The CDR3, as DNA: TGTGCCAGCACCGCGGGGGAGACCCAGTACTTC. The gene calls are TRBV25-1 and TRBJ2-5; the D gene is possibly TRBD2 (6 bases). The CDR3 spans 11 residues. The V gene's germline CDR1 is MGHDK and CDR2 SYGVNS. V dropped 7 bases and J dropped 5 bases, with 8 bases sitting between them.